Below, one T cell receptor (beta chain) is given with its context. This sample is part of a study of blood T cell repertoires in COVID-19. On the study more broadly: The United States, Italy and Spain supplied acute and convalescent COVID-19 samples. T cells, B-cell-depleted T cells, or PBMCs provided the cDNA or gDNA that served as material.

The CDR3 extends over 15 amino acids. Trimming removed 2 bases from V and 6 bases from J; junction bases left unmatched: 9. Germline CDR1 is LGHNA and CDR2 is YNFKEQ. In the original analysis: By means of reference gene primer amplification, nucleated cell counts were estimated. Profiled with immunoSEQ multiplex PCR; TCRdb holds only in-frame clones, not every one. Clone size and V and J calls were adopted from that table, with D and trimming inferred from the DNA. Of roughly 200,000 clones in the sample, approximately 84% were seen once. The chain joins TRBV4-2 to TRBJ1-1, with TRBD1 identical over 7 bases. The sample consisted of peripheral blood. The origin of this receptor is a man aged 45 to 65 with active or convalescent COVID-19. CDR3 in amino acids: CASSQLSDQGAEAFF. DNA of the CDR3: TGTGCCAGCAGCCAATTGTCGGACCAGGGGGCTGAAGCTTTCTTT.